This T cell receptor (beta chain) derives from a study of Ad26.COV2.S vaccination and SARS-CoV-2 variants. Treatment defined: roughly 20 received Ad26.COV2.S at low or high dose, single or two shots; roughly five received placebo; per-sample allocation not given. Day 63 after the first injection of vaccine or placebo was the sampling time. CDR3 length equals 15 residues. V was clipped by 0 bases and J by 1 base, with 10 bases between them. Generated by immunoSEQ multiplex PCR, the TCRdb table keeps only in-frame clones and is missing some. The sample has roughly 380,000 clones; more than 75% are singletons.

The chain is built from TRBV23-1 and TRBJ2-7, with D possibly being TRBD1 (5 bases). TRBV23-1 is an ORF, and what it does is uncertain. Sequenced material: peripheral blood, taken in a trial of Ad26.COV2.S vaccine versus placebo. The receptor was isolated from a person between 18 and 65 years old who received the Ad26.COV2.S COVID-19 vaccine or a placebo. The CDR3 protein is CASSQSLDMSYEQYF. The CDR3 coding sequence is TGCGCCAGCAGTCAATCCCTGGACATGTCCTACGAGCAGTACTTC.